This is a list of T cell receptor beta chains from one sample in a study of cytomegalovirus exposure and HLA in healthy donors. The protocol was immunoSEQ multiplex PCR, while the TCRdb copy is restricted to in-frame clones and leaves out a portion. In all, the sample yields about 160,000 clones. Sequenced input: PBMCs. These receptors were taken from a woman aged 55 to 70 in good health and CMV-seronegative. The CDR3 runs from the conserved cysteine through the conserved F or W. Each record gives: J gene, D gene, V gene, CDR3 protein, CDR3 DNA. The D gene is left open where the match is weak.

>TRBJ2-2|TRBD2|TRBV6-5
CASSRSGNGELFF
TGTGCCAGCAGTCGTAGCGGGAATGGGGAGCTGTTTTTT
>TRBJ1-1|.|TRBV29-1
CSVGLTDAFTEAFF
TGCAGCGTAGGATTGACAGATGCTTTCACTGAAGCTTTCTTT
>TRBJ1-1|.|TRBV9
CASSVMGLGTMATEAFF
TGTGCCAGCAGCGTAATGGGACTAGGTACCATGGCCACTGAAGCTTTCTTT
>TRBJ2-3|.|TRBV15
CATSRAIDTQYF
TGTGCCACCAGCAGAGCAATAGATACGCAGTATTTT
>TRBJ2-7|TRBD2|TRBV6-1
CASTSLAGGTYEQYF
TGTGCCAGCACCTCACTAGCGGGGGGTACCTACGAGCAGTACTTC
>TRBJ2-2|.|TRBV7-3
CASSPKGVLTGELFF
TGTGCCAGCAGCCCTAAGGGAGTGTTGACCGGGGAGCTGTTTTTT
>TRBJ1-1|TRBD1|TRBV7-3
CASSLGQGATEAFF
TGTGCCAGCAGCTTAGGACAGGGGGCGACTGAAGCTTTCTTT
>TRBJ1-2|TRBD1|TRBV18
CASSTLTGPLYGYTF
TGTGCCAGCTCAACCCTGACAGGGCCGCTCTATGGCTACACCTTC
>TRBJ1-6|.|TRBV7-2
CASSLIPPQGTDSPLHF
TGTGCCAGCAGCCTGATCCCCCCACAGGGTACGGATTCACCCCTCCACTTT
>TRBJ2-5|.|TRBV5-6
CASSLAGGGETQYF
TGTGCCAGCAGCTTGGCCGGGGGAGGCGAGACCCAGTACTTC
>TRBJ1-2|TRBD1|TRBV5-4
CASTAGTGDYGYTF
TGTGCCAGCACCGCCGGGACAGGAGATTATGGCTACACCTTC
>TRBJ2-7|.|TRBV6-1
CASSEGYGQYLNEQYF
TGTGCCAGCAGTGAAGGTTACGGACAGTACCTGAACGAGCAGTACTTC
>TRBJ1-2|TRBD1|TRBV9
CASSSDGQGNYGYTF
TGTGCCAGCAGCTCAGACGGACAGGGAAACTATGGCTACACCTTC
>TRBJ1-1|TRBD1|TRBV4-1
CASSLTTGTVITEAFF
TGCGCCAGCAGCCTTACCACCGGGACAGTGATCACTGAAGCTTTCTTT
>TRBJ2-6|.|TRBV5-1
CASSLGVYSGANVLTF
TGCGCCAGCAGCTTGGGCGTTTACTCTGGGGCCAACGTCCTGACTTTC
>TRBJ2-4|.|TRBV7-8
CASSSRGEQNIQYF
TGTGCCAGCAGCTCCAGGGGGGAACAAAACATTCAGTACTTC
>TRBJ1-1|.|TRBV29-1
CSVQGHRSSEAFF
TGCAGCGTTCAGGGCCACAGGAGTTCCGAAGCTTTCTTT
>TRBJ1-5|.|TRBV5-6
CASSLYQGGNQPQHF
TGTGCCAGCAGCTTGTACCAGGGAGGAAATCAGCCCCAGCATTTT
>TRBJ2-3|TRBD2|TRBV7-3
CASRSLAGADTQYF
TGTGCCAGCAGGTCCCTAGCGGGTGCGGATACGCAGTATTTT
>TRBJ2-1|TRBD1|TRBV4-2
CASSQTLGDRVTNEQFF
TGTGCCAGCAGCCAGACGCTGGGGGACAGGGTTACGAATGAGCAGTTCTTC
>TRBJ1-1|.|TRBV7-8
CASSFSPGGSAFF
TGTGCCAGCAGCTTCTCCCCTGGGGGGTCCGCTTTCTTT
>TRBJ1-1|.|TRBV27
CASRPDRYTEAFF
TGTGCCAGCAGACCAGACAGGTACACTGAAGCTTTCTTT
>TRBJ1-6|.|TRBV5-1
CASSLELGLNSPLHF
TGCGCCAGCAGCTTGGAGCTAGGTCTTAATTCACCCCTCCACTTT
>TRBJ1-1|TRBD1|TRBV5-1
CASSLVTGSTEAFF
TGCGCCAGCAGCTTGGTGACAGGGTCCACTGAAGCTTTCTTT
>TRBJ2-4|.|TRBV7-3
CASSLTGGGGENIQYF
TGTGCCAGCAGCTTAACAGGGGGAGGGGGGGAAAACATTCAGTACTTC
>TRBJ1-1|.|TRBV6-5
CASSYAAGGTEAFF
TGTGCCAGCAGTTACGCCGCGGGCGGCACTGAAGCTTTCTTT
>TRBJ2-1|.|TRBV15
CATSRDQQVYNEQFF
TGTGCCACCAGCAGAGATCAACAGGTATACAATGAGCAGTTCTTC
>TRBJ1-1|TRBD1|TRBV2
CALQGNQNTEAFF
TGTGCCTTACAGGGGAACCAGAACACTGAAGCTTTCTTT
>TRBJ2-2|.|TRBV19
CASHITGAGELFF
TGTGCCAGCCATATCACGGGTGCCGGGGAGCTGTTTTTT
>TRBJ1-3|.|TRBV5-6
CASSFSPSVSSGNTIYF
TGTGCCAGCAGCTTCTCACCGTCCGTTAGCTCTGGAAACACCATATATTTT
>TRBJ2-5|TRBD1|TRBV30
CAWSVQGSETQYF
TGTGCCTGGAGTGTACAGGGGTCCGAGACCCAGTACTTC
>TRBJ1-2|TRBD1|TRBV7-3
CASSVRGQGSGYTF
TGTGCCAGCAGCGTGAGAGGACAGGGCTCTGGCTACACCTTC
>TRBJ2-1|.|TRBV25-1
CASRDQQGGFTNEQFF
TGTGCCAGCAGGGATCAACAGGGTGGATTTACCAATGAGCAGTTCTTC
>TRBJ1-2|.|TRBV25-1
CASSETPGGYTF
TGTGCCAGCAGTGAAACCCCCGGGGGCTACACCTTC
>TRBJ2-3|TRBD2|TRBV11-2
CASSLVASGRALGSDTQYF
TGTGCCAGCAGCTTAGTGGCTAGCGGGAGGGCCTTAGGATCAGATACGCAGTATTTT
>TRBJ1-4|.|TRBV27
CASSFRDTDEKLFF
TGTGCCAGCAGTTTCCGGGACACCGATGAAAAACTGTTTTTT
>TRBJ2-1|TRBD1|TRBV7-9
CASSLVRDRGNEQFF
TGTGCCAGCAGCTTAGTTCGGGACAGGGGGAATGAGCAGTTCTTC
>TRBJ2-7|.|TRBV7-8
CASSLVPRSSYEQYF
TGTGCCAGCAGCTTAGTTCCTAGGAGCTCCTACGAGCAGTACTTC
>TRBJ2-3|TRBD2|TRBV2
CASTATGLAGITDTQYF
TGTGCCAGCACTGCAACGGGATTAGCGGGGATCACAGATACGCAGTATTTT
>TRBJ2-3|.|TRBV4-1
CASSQDSLTGQYF
TGCGCCAGCAGCCAAGATTCCCTTACTGGGCAGTATTTT
>TRBJ2-2|.|TRBV15
CATSESRDGELFF
TGTGCCACCAGCGAAAGCAGGGACGGGGAGCTGTTTTTT
>TRBJ1-1|.|TRBV2
CASTEPPGEAFF
TGTGCCAGCACCGAGCCTCCGGGTGAAGCTTTCTTT
>TRBJ2-2|TRBD1|TRBV6-6
CASSTRDRGPGELFF
TGTGCCAGCAGCACACGGGACAGGGGGCCCGGGGAGCTGTTTTTT
>TRBJ2-2|.|TRBV15
CATSNVGSNTGELFF
TGTGCCACCAGCAACGTCGGGTCGAACACCGGGGAGCTGTTTTTT
>TRBJ1-1|TRBD1|TRBV25-1
CASRVTGDTEAFF
TGTGCCAGCAGGGTAACAGGGGACACTGAAGCTTTCTTT
>TRBJ1-6|TRBD1|TRBV6-5
CASSSGTGLSPLHF
TGTGCCAGCAGTTCCGGGACAGGGTTATCACCCCTCCACTTT
>TRBJ1-4|.|TRBV5-1
CASSLSTGVTNEKLFF
TGCGCCAGCAGCTTGAGTACGGGGGTCACTAATGAAAAACTGTTTTTT
>TRBJ2-7|.|TRBV7-9
CASSPHSKTYEQYF
TGTGCCAGCAGCCCCCACTCGAAGACCTACGAGCAGTACTTC
>TRBJ1-6|TRBD1|TRBV4-3
CASSQDHRPKLGQVFHF
TGCGCCAGCAGCCAAGATCACCGACCGAAGCTAGGACAGGTCTTCCACTTT
>TRBJ2-2|TRBD2|TRBV2
CASRPLAGGDTGELFF
TGTGCCAGCAGACCCCTAGCGGGAGGAGACACCGGGGAGCTGTTTTTT
>TRBJ1-5|.|TRBV4-2
CASSQDLQQPQHF
TGTGCCAGCAGCCAAGATCTCCAGCAGCCCCAGCATTTT
>TRBJ2-7|TRBD1|TRBV6-4
CASPPGQGLYEQYF
TGTGCCAGCCCCCCGGGACAGGGATTATACGAGCAGTACTTC
>TRBJ1-1|.|TRBV5-1
CASSLQENTEAFF
TGCGCCAGCAGCCTCCAGGAGAACACTGAAGCTTTCTTT
>TRBJ2-2|.|TRBV5-8
CASSMQGLDTGELFF
TGTGCCAGCAGCATGCAGGGTCTCGACACCGGGGAGCTGTTTTTT
>TRBJ1-1|.|TRBV5-1
CASSLAAGRNTEAFF
TGCGCCAGCAGCTTGGCCGCCGGGAGGAACACTGAAGCTTTCTTT
>TRBJ2-3|.|TRBV5-6
CASSWLDSTPMIDTDTQYF
TGTGCCAGCAGCTGGCTGGACAGTACACCAATGATAGACACAGATACGCAGTATTTT